Included here is one TCR beta chain sequence, with context. The sample originates from a study of blood T cells in healthy people across ages. Germline CDR1 reads MNHNS; CDR2 reads SASEGT. The CDR3 contains 15 residues. The J segment lost 9 bases and the V segment lost 3 bases, leaving 12 bases of the junction unmatched. The second PCR ran roughly 6 to 12 cycles with a sample-barcoded 5' primer and J-beta primers. Using its own MiXCR run on the 5' RACE reads, TCRdb lists one record per CDR3 protein. The sample yields 600,000 to 650,000 distinct CDR3 sequences, 58% seen once. This TCR came from a man in his sixties in good health. Material for sequencing was blood. The chain recombines TRBV6-1 with TRBJ2-5; 8 nucleotides agree with TRBD1. CDR3: CASSEAAGGRCSQYF. CDR3 in DNA: TGTGCCAGCAGTGAGGCCGCAGGGGGCAGGTGCTCCCAGTACTTC.